A single sample gave rise to the 20 T cell receptor beta chains below, sequenced in a study of CD8+CD57+ T cells in acquired aplastic anemia. The template for TCR beta VDJ and CDR3 sequence profiling was genomic DNA. One entry per CDR3 protein, called by TCRdb with MiXCR from the reads. The profile shows some 150,000 distinct CDR3 sequences, approximately 41% of them singletons. The sample consisted of sorted CD4+, CD8+, or CD8+CD57+ T cells (not recorded which) from PBMCs. These receptors were obtained from a human donor in good health, serving as a control.

This clonotype was recorded many times. The chain uses TRBV4-1 and TRBJ1-1; D call uncertain. The CDR3 covers 13 residues. V was clipped by 0 bases and J by 8 bases, with 10 bases between them. Germline V gene data show CDR1 as MGHRA and CDR2 as YSYEKL. The DNA for the CDR3 is TGCGCCAGCAGCCAAGAGACGCATTACGAAGCTTTCTTT. Translation gives CASSQETHYEAFF.

The chain recombines TRBV11-2 with TRBJ2-3; D gene ambiguous. V was shortened by 4 bases and J by 2 bases, with 16 bases between the two germline ends. There are 16 residues in the CDR3. CDR1 and CDR2 (germline): SGHAT, FQNNGV. In DNA, the CDR3 is TGTGCCAGCAGCTCGCGTGAGGCACTTTTCACAGATACGCAGTATTTT. Translation gives CASSSREALFTDTQYF.

The chain employs TRBV7-8 and TRBJ2-7, with D hard to call. The CDR3 has 12 residues. The V end was cut by 1 base, the J end by 6 bases, with 7 bases between. The germline V gene has CDR1 SGHVS and CDR2 FQNEAQ. The CDR3 here is CASSLDGAEQYV. The CDR3 DNA reads as TGTGCCAGCAGCTTAGATGGAGCCGAGCAGTACGTC.

Only a few counts were recorded for this clonotype. The chain is built from TRBV11-2 and TRBJ1-2; 7 positions agree with TRBD1. Germline loops: CDR1 SGHAT, CDR2 FQNNGV. With V trimmed by 5 bases and J by 2 bases, 5 bases remained unmatched. The CDR3 has 14 amino acids. CDR3 amino acids: CASSKLRGNYGYTF. The CDR3 DNA sequence: TGTGCCAGCAGCAAACTCAGGGGGAACTATGGCTACACCTTC.

Ten or more counts support this clonotype. The rearrangement links TRBV7-2 to TRBJ2-7, with D possibly matching TRBD1 (5 bases). The CDR3 is made up of 17 amino acids. Germline CDR1 SGHTA, CDR2 FQGNSA. The germline V and J ends were trimmed by 0 bases and 1 base, with 16 bases remaining between them. The CDR3 is CASSLAGAGPFSYEQYF. CDR3 DNA: TGTGCCAGCAGCTTAGCCGGAGCAGGGCCCTTTTCCTACGAGCAGTACTTC.

On this clonotype: Mismatch with germline at one junction end may stem from a read error. The rearrangement links TRBV9 to TRBJ1-1; TRBD1 matches at 8 bases. Germline V gene lookup returns CDR1 SGDLS and CDR2 YYNGEE. The CDR3 length is 14 residues. The CDR3 DNA is TGTGCCAGCAGCGTAGGTCCAGGGGGCACTGGAGCTTTCTTT. Translation: CASSVGPGGTGAFF. The variable domain in full, with the rest retrieved from reference TRBV9 and TRBJ1-1, is DSGVTQTPKHLITATGQRVTLRCSPRSGDLSVYWYQQSLDQGLQFLIQYYNGEERAKGNILERFSAQQFPDLHSELNLSSLELGDSALYFCASSVGPGGTGAFFGQGTRLTVV.

This clonotype was observed many times. The V gene is TRBV12-3 or TRBV12-4, the J gene TRBJ1-4; 9 nucleotides line up with TRBD1. The CDR3 has 18 amino acids. V lost 6 bases, J lost 6 bases, and 17 bases stayed unmatched. Written as DNA, the CDR3 is TGTGCCAGCAGCCCCCGGAGGTGGAAGCGGGACAGGGATGAAAAACTGTTTTTT. Its translation is CASSPRRWKRDRDEKLFF.

This clonotype was counted ten times or more. This chain joins TRBV5-1 and TRBJ2-7; unclear D gene. The CDR3 contains 15 residues. Trimming took 0 bases from V and 3 from J, leaving 13 bases between them. Germline V gene data show CDR1 as SGHRS and CDR2 as YFSETQ. CDR3 protein: CASSLESTRLYEQYF. The CDR3 DNA is TGCGCCAGCAGCTTGGAGTCGACTCGCCTCTACGAGCAGTACTTC. The full variable domain, completed using reference TRBV5-1 and TRBJ2-7, is KAGVTQTPRYLIKTRGQQVTLSCSPISGHRSVSWYQQTPGQGLQFLFEYFSETQRNKGNFPGRFSGRQFSNSRSEMNVSTLELGDSALYLCASSLESTRLYEQYFGPGTRLTVT.

The V and J genes are TRBV10-3 and TRBJ2-7, with 8 nucleotides matching TRBD1. The CDR3 is 12 residues long. Trimming took 5 bases from V and 4 from J; bases not matched to a gene: 1. Germline loops: CDR1 ENHRY, CDR2 SYGVKD. This CDR3 is CAISQGAYEQYF. The CDR3 coding sequence is TGTGCCATCAGTCAGGGGGCTTACGAGCAGTACTTC.

This clonotype was seen a handful of times. J is TRBJ1-1 and V is TRBV3-1; TRBD1 is a possible D gene (5 bases). The germline V and J ends were trimmed by 4 bases and 2 bases, with 11 bases remaining between them. The germline gives CDR1 LGHDT, CDR2 YNNKEL (reference sequence). The CDR3 length is 14 residues. The CDR3 sequence is CASSPGLVNTEAFF. The CDR3 DNA is TGTGCCAGCAGCCCAGGGTTAGTTAACACTGAAGCTTTCTTT. Based on the CDR3 plus reference TRBV3-1 and TRBJ1-1, the full variable domain is DTAVSQTPKYLVTQMGNDKSIKCEQNLGHDTMYWYKQDSKKFLKIMFSYNNKELIINETVPNRFSPKSPDKAHLNLHINSLELGDSAVYFCASSPGLVNTEAFFGQGTRLTVV.

Regarding this clonotype: This sequence may be a read error, since a much larger clone differs from it by one base. The chain uses TRBV25-1 and TRBJ2-5, with 9 bases matching TRBD1. The ends lost 5 bases at V and 2 bases at J; junction bases unmatched: 6. The CDR3 totals 15 residues. Germline V gene sequence: CDR1 MGHDK, CDR2 SYGVNS. The CDR3 DNA follows: TGTGCCAGCAGTTACTCCGGGACAGGGCAAGAGACCCAGTACTTC. Protein product: CASSYSGTGQETQYF.

This clonotype has a single count. The CDR3 nucleotides are TGCAGCGTTGTCCTGGAGATCGATCAGCCCCAGCATTTT. As protein: CSVVLEIDQPQHF. The chain couples TRBV29-1 to TRBJ1-5, with unresolved D. CDR3 length: 13 residues. The V gene's germline CDR1 is SQVTM and CDR2 ANQGSEA. Trimming took 4 bases from V and 5 from J, leaving 12 bases between them.

This clonotype was recorded at least ten times. This chain connects TRBV5-1 to TRBJ1-5, with D tentatively TRBD1 (6 bases). V lost 0 bases and J lost 4, with 11 bases in between. Per the germline V gene, CDR1 is SGHRS and CDR2 is YFSETQ. The CDR3 extends over 15 amino acids. The chain's CDR3 is CASSLGQAENQPQHF. The CDR3 DNA is TGCGCCAGCAGCTTGGGACAGGCAGAAAATCAGCCCCAGCATTTT.

This clonotype was detected a few times. CDR3: CASSEGGVGTEAFF. CDR3 DNA: TGTGCCAGCAGTGAAGGGGGCGTTGGCACTGAAGCTTTCTTT. The J gene is TRBJ1-1, the V gene TRBV6-1, with D possibly TRBD1 on 5 matching bases. The germline gives CDR1 MNHNS, CDR2 SASEGT. The CDR3 spans 14 residues. Trimming removed 1 base at V and 4 bases at J, with 10 bases between.

This clonotype was seen many times. Here the CDR3 DNA reads TGCAGTGCCCGGAGATTTGGACTAGCCACAGATACGCAGTATTTT. It encodes CSARRFGLATDTQYF. V is TRBV20-1 and J is TRBJ2-3; 8 nucleotides match TRBD2. V shed 6 bases, J shed 2 bases, and the junction held 10 bases outside the gene matches. Per germline, CDR1 DFQATT and CDR2 SNEGSKA (reference sequence). The CDR3 covers 15 residues.

Worth noting for this clonotype: A much bigger clone sits one base away, suggesting this may be a read error. The chain is built from TRBV20-1 and TRBJ1-5; no clear D. TRBJ2-3 matches the DNA end more closely, so the J call is doubtful. The CDR3 loop spans 14 amino acids. CDR1 and CDR2 from the germline V gene are DFQATT and SNEGSKA (reference sequence). CDR3 amino acids: CSAREFRGNQPQYF. CDR3 nucleotides: TGCAGTGCTAGAGAGTTTCGAGGCAATCAGCCCCAGTATTTT.

V and J are TRBV6-1 and TRBJ1-1, with TRBD1 matching 8 bases. J lost 4 bases, V lost 0 bases, and 4 bases had no gene match. This CDR3 is built from 15 residues. Germline V gives CDR1 MNHNS, CDR2 SASEGT. The CDR3 sequence: CASSEAGQGFTEAFF. CDR3 coding DNA: TGTGCCAGCAGTGAAGCAGGACAGGGTTTCACTGAAGCTTTCTTT.

Notes on this clonotype: With a much larger clone just one base away, this may be a read error. The CDR3 DNA is TGTGCCAGCAGCGTAGGTCCTACCGAGGAGCTGTTTTTT. The encoded protein is CASSVGPTEELFF. The rearrangement uses TRBV9 and TRBJ2-2, with no clear D. The CDR3 consists of 13 residues. Germline V gives CDR1 SGDLS, CDR2 YYNGEE.

This clonotype was counted ten times or more. This chain connects TRBV5-1 to TRBJ2-1, with a tentative D call TRBD2 (7 bases). This CDR3 is 13 amino acids long. Germline CDR1 SGHRS, CDR2 YFSETQ. V was clipped by 5 bases and J by 7 bases, with 13 bases between them. CDR3 loop: CASSSGRGNEQFF. The CDR3 region has the DNA TGCGCCAGCAGTTCGGGGAGGGGGAATGAGCAGTTCTTC.

With respect to this clonotype: One junction end disagrees with the germline gene, perhaps due to a read error. The chain uses TRBV7-2 and TRBJ1-1, with 9 bases aligning to TRBD1. The CDR3 has 13 amino acids. Germline V CDR1 and CDR2: SGHTA, FQGNSA. The CDR3 region is CASTTTGGTEALF. The CDR3 region has the DNA TGTGCCAGCACCACGACAGGGGGTACTGAAGCTCTCTTT.